Detailed here is one T cell receptor (beta chain). Its specificity is unknown. This entry comes from a study of CD8+CD57+ T cells in acquired aplastic anemia. Genomic DNA was employed as the template in profiling TCR beta VDJ and CDR3. In TCRdb, the reads were re-called with MiXCR into one record per CDR3 protein. The sample contains fewer than 200,000 distinct CDR3 sequences, just under 45% of which appear only once. Germline values: CDR1 ENHRY, CDR2 SYGVKD. Germline trimming cut 10 bases from V and 3 bases from J; bases unmatched to any gene: 7. The CDR3 spans 14 residues. Broader study findings: Common to patients and controls were approximately 30 CD8+ CDR3 sequences.

The J gene is TRBJ2-7, the V gene TRBV10-3; 12 bases are a match to TRBD2. This receptor was taken from a human donor in good health. Source material: sorted CD4+, CD8+, or CD8+CD57+ T cells (not recorded which) from PBMCs. The CDR3 DNA reads TGTGCCAGCGCCTCGGGACTAGCGGGCTACGAGCAGTACTTC. The encoded protein is CASASGLAGYEQYF.